In this sample, the clone carrying this TCR beta chain turned up many times. Its antigen is unidentified. This entry belongs to a study of T cells in Graves' hyperthyroidism and ophthalmopathy. Amplified TCR beta CDR3 regions came from RNA transcripts. HTBI primers drove first-round RT-PCR of the TCR CDR3. One entry per CDR3 protein, called by TCRdb with MiXCR from the multiplex PCR reads. This sample has fewer than 300,000 distinct CDR3 sequences; 25% to 30% occur once, and the top ten carry roughly 24%. Study observations and caveats: Ophthalmopathy was told apart from stable hyperthyroidism by a 13 V-J model.

It was at first hyperthyroidism diagnosis, before any ophthalmopathy symptoms, that the blood sample was taken. The source material was blood. This sequence originates from a man aged 35-49 years with Graves' hyperthyroidism that later progressed to Graves' ophthalmopathy.

The CDR3 DNA sequence: TGTGCCTGGAGCGCCAGGGGGGTGCAAGGAAACACCATATATTTT. Protein sequence: CAWSARGVQGNTIYF. The chain couples TRBV30 to TRBJ1-3, with 7 bases matching TRBD1. Germline trimming cut 3 bases from V and 4 bases from J; bases unmatched to any gene: 9. Looked up from germline, CDR1 is GTSNPN and CDR2 is SVGIG (reference sequence). The CDR3 spans 15 residues.